The 26 T cell receptor beta chains below all came from one sample that was sequenced in a study of blood T cells in healthy people across ages. The authors ran a second PCR of roughly 6 to 12 cycles using a sample-barcoded 5' primer and a J-beta primer mix. TCRdb re-called the 5' RACE reads with MiXCR, one entry per CDR3 protein. The data hold 1.5 million to 2 million distinct CDR3 sequences, with 28% observed a single time. Sequenced: blood. These receptors originate from a woman in her 30s in good health.

In its sample, this clonotype was seen many times. V is TRBV29-1 and J is TRBJ1-2; D is undetermined. V lost 2 bases, J lost 8 bases, and 9 bases lay in between. CDR3 size: 11 residues. The V gene's germline CDR1 is SQVTM and CDR2 ANQGSEA. The CDR3 here is CSVETPRGYTF. CDR3 DNA: TGCAGCGTTGAAACCCCCCGAGGCTACACCTTC. Variable domain in full (rest from reference TRBV29-1 and TRBJ1-2): SAVISQKPSRDICQRGTSLTIQCQVDSQVTMMFWYRQQPGQSLTLIATANQGSEATYESGFVIDKFPISRPNLTFSTLTVSNMSPEDSSIYLCSVETPRGYTFGSGTRLTVV.

This clonotype was counted between two and nine times. V gene TRBV20-1 combines with J gene TRBJ1-4; TRBD1 is a possible D gene (5 bases). The CDR3 spans 16 residues. Germline-derived CDR1 and CDR2 are DFQATT and SNEGSKA (reference sequence). The V end lost 1 base, the J end lost 7 bases, and 19 bases lay between the germline ends. This CDR3 reads CSARVAWDVRFEKLFF. CDR3 DNA sequence: TGCAGTGCTAGAGTGGCCTGGGACGTACGATTTGAAAAACTGTTTTTT.

This clonotype was counted a single time. The chain links TRBV6-6 to TRBJ2-1; no firm D call. The germline V and J ends were trimmed by 6 bases and 7 bases, with 19 bases remaining between them. Germline V gives CDR1 MNHNY, CDR2 SVGAGI (reference sequence). This CDR3 has 15 amino acids. CDR3 protein: CASRDGSTGFNEQFF. CDR3 DNA sequence: TGTGCCAGCAGGGACGGGTCTACTGGCTTTAATGAGCAGTTCTTC.

This clonotype was counted a few times. V and J are TRBV7-8 and TRBJ2-3; no reliable D call. CDR1 is SGHVS and CDR2 is FQNEAQ in the germline V gene. The CDR3 runs 12 residues. V shed 2 bases and J shed 8 bases, with 8 bases lying between them. CDR3 in amino acids: CASSLPGLTQYF. The CDR3 DNA follows: TGTGCCAGCAGCTTACCAGGTCTTACGCAGTATTTT.

This clonotype has only a few counts. J is TRBJ1-5 and V is TRBV5-1; 7 bases map to TRBD1. The CDR3 loop spans 15 amino acids. CDR1 and CDR2 from the germline V gene are SGHRS and YFSETQ. V lost 4 bases and J lost 4; bases outside the gene matches: 8. The CDR3 sequence is CASSLWGTENQPQHF. CDR3 bases: TGCGCCAGCAGCCTGTGGGGGACAGAGAATCAGCCCCAGCATTTT.

This clonotype has only a few counts. This chain joins TRBV6-1 and TRBJ2-1, with 10 bases aligning to TRBD2. V dropped 4 bases and J dropped 6; count of bases not matched to a gene: 6. The CDR3 sequence is 15 residues long. In germline, CDR1 is MNHNS, CDR2 SASEGT. CDR3 sequence (DNA): TGTGCCAGCAGTGCCGGACTAGCGGTCTTCAATGAGCAGTTCTTC. Its translation is CASSAGLAVFNEQFF.

This clonotype has more than one count but fewer than ten. This chain uses TRBV6-5 with TRBJ2-2; the D gene is possibly TRBD2 (6 bases). Germline CDR1 MNHEY, CDR2 SVGAGI. There are 16 residues in the CDR3. Trimming removed 7 bases at V and 0 bases at J, with 15 bases between. The CDR3 DNA reads as TGTGCCAGCACTTTGGACTACAGCTCGAACACCGGGGAGCTGTTTTTT. This encodes CASTLDYSSNTGELFF.

This clonotype was seen a handful of times. V gene TRBV5-1 combines with J gene TRBJ2-5, with D tentatively TRBD1 or TRBD2 (9 bases each). The J call is doubtful: the DNA matches TRBJ2-7 better. The CDR3 length is 15 residues. From germline, CDR1 is SGHRS and CDR2 YFSETQ. The DNA of the CDR3 is TGCGCCAGCAGCCCAAGCGGGGGGACAGGGAACGAGCAGTACTTC. This gives the protein CASSPSGGTGNEQYF.

In this sample, this clonotype turned up many times. The rearrangement uses TRBV4-1 and TRBJ2-3; D is uncertain. Germline-derived CDR1 and CDR2 are MGHRA and YSYEKL. The CDR3 covers 13 residues. Trimming took off 5 bases at V and 5 bases at J, with 11 bases between the two ends. The CDR3, as DNA: TGCGCCAGCAGCTCTACCTGGGGAGATACGCAGTATTTT. Its protein is CASSSTWGDTQYF.

The chain carries TRBV11-1 and TRBJ2-7; the D is unclear. The end of the DNA aligns better with TRBJ2-5, so the J call may be wrong. The CDR3 length is 13 residues. Germline CDR1 is SGHAT and CDR2 is FQDESV (reference sequence). CDR3 DNA sequence: TGTGCCGGCATCCCGTTGGGTAGCGAGACCCAGTACTTC. Its translation is CAGIPLGSETQYF.

Notes on this clonotype: This likely comes from a read error, as the CDR3 has no conserved phenylalanine or tryptophan at its end. V and J are TRBV18 and TRBJ1-5; D not resolved. In germline, CDR1 is KGHSH, CDR2 LQKENI. This CDR3 contains 16 residues. Trimming cost V 6 bases and J 0 bases, with 15 bases left between them. CDR3 nucleotide sequence: TGTGCCAGCTCTCCTGGGGTCGGGGATAGCAATCAGCCCCAGCATTGT. Translating gives CASSPGVGDSNQPQHC.

The CDR3 coding sequence is TGTGCCAGCAGCCTGGAGCGGCCCGAAAAACTGTTTTTT. It specifies CASSLERPEKLFF. The chain joins TRBV5-8 to TRBJ1-4; no reliable D call. The CDR3 runs to 13 residues. Germline CDR1 and CDR2: SGHTS and YDEGEE. The V end was cut by 4 bases, the J end by 8 bases, with 12 bases between. Variable domain in full (rest from reference TRBV5-8 and TRBJ1-4): EAGVTQSPTHLIKTRGQQATLRCSPISGHTSVYWYQQALGLGLQFLLWYDEGEERNRGNFPPRFSGRQFPNYSSELNVNALELEDSALYLCASSLERPEKLFFGSGTQLSVL.

This clonotype was counted between two and nine times. Given a much more abundant clone one base away, this may be a read error. CDR3 loop: CASGLWGGTYEQYF. DNA for the CDR3: TGTGCCAGCGGTTTATGGGGTGGCACCTACGAGCAGTACTTC. The gene calls are TRBV12-3 or TRBV12-4 and TRBJ2-7, with no clear D. The CDR3 length is 14 residues.

Here the CDR3 DNA reads TGTGCCAGCAGCAACCGGGACAGTCCCACCAAGAGCAATCAGCCCCAGCATTTT. Residues: CASSNRDSPTKSNQPQHF. This chain links TRBV21-1 with TRBJ1-5; the table gives TRBD1 as D, unverified against the DNA. TRBV21-1 is listed as a pseudogene. This CDR3 region has 18 residues.

The chain employs TRBV7-9 and TRBJ2-1, with D hard to call. V dropped 6 bases and J dropped 0 bases, with 24 bases sitting between them. Germline V gives CDR1 SEHNR, CDR2 FQNEAQ (reference sequence). The CDR3 consists of 19 residues. CDR3: CASSSIGSPVPSSYNEQFF. The CDR3 DNA follows: TGTGCCAGCAGTTCCATCGGGTCCCCGGTCCCTAGCTCCTACAATGAGCAGTTCTTC.

V and J are TRBV7-3 and TRBJ2-1; 9 nucleotides match TRBD2. There are 16 residues in the CDR3. Losses at the gene ends were 1 base for V and 8 bases for J; bases not matched to a gene: 9. Germline assignment: CDR1 SGHTA and CDR2 FQGTGA. The CDR3 DNA sequence: TGTGCCAGCAGCTTAATGGGCGGGGGGGCAGCGGATGAGCAGTTCTTC. This codes for CASSLMGGGAADEQFF.

A remark on this clonotype: This likely comes from a read error, as the CDR3 has no conserved phenylalanine or tryptophan at its end. The chain combines TRBV7-6 with TRBJ2-7; the D gene is possibly TRBD2 (5 bases). Germline CDR1 SGHVS, CDR2 FNYEAQ. CDR3 length equals 13 residues. V was trimmed by 1 base and J by 4 bases, leaving 8 bases between them. The CDR3 coding sequence is TGTGCCAGCAGCTTAGTCGGCGGGTACGAGCAGTACTGC. It codes for CASSLVGGYEQYC.

The gene calls are TRBV12-3 or TRBV12-4 and TRBJ2-1; D is perhaps TRBD1 (6 bases). The CDR3 runs to 15 residues. The V end was cut by 6 bases, the J end by 8 bases, with 20 bases between. The CDR3 DNA reads TGTGCCAGCAGCCCATGGGGGCTAGCCGGCGATGAGCAGTTCTTC. Translated, it gives CASSPWGLAGDEQFF.

This clonotype was counted between two and nine times. The chain uses TRBV3-1 and TRBJ2-3; D may be TRBD1 (7 bases). Germline-derived CDR1 and CDR2 are LGHDT and YNNKEL (reference sequence). Trimming shortened V by 0 bases and J by 6 bases, and 13 bases separated the two germline ends. This CDR3 spans 15 amino acids. The CDR3 reads CASSQDRPGGDTQYF. As DNA, the CDR3 is TGTGCCAGCAGCCAAGATCGGCCAGGGGGGGATACGCAGTATTTT.

This clonotype came up a few times. The chain combines TRBV5-1 with TRBJ1-1; 7 bases match TRBD1. The germline V gene encodes CDR1 SGHRS and CDR2 YFSETQ. Trimming at V came to 2 bases and at J to 11 bases, leaving 9 bases not matched to a gene. The CDR3 has 13 amino acids. The CDR3 DNA is TGCGCCAGCAGCTTTCGACAGGGTGACTCGGCTTTCTTT. It yields the protein CASSFRQGDSAFF.

The genes are TRBV3-1 and TRBJ2-4; 8 bases line up with TRBD2. The CDR3 contains 17 residues. Germline V gene data show CDR1 as LGHDT and CDR2 as YNNKEL (reference sequence). Unmatched junction bases numbered 4, after V lost 0 bases and J lost 0 bases. In nucleotides, the CDR3 is TGTGCCAGCAGCCAAGACTCGGGGGGGCTAGCCAAAAACATTCAGTACTTC. As protein: CASSQDSGGLAKNIQYF.

This clonotype was seen a handful of times. A much larger clonotype is one base distant, so this may be a read error. V gene TRBV12-3 or TRBV12-4 combines with J gene TRBJ2-1; D not certain. The CDR3 contains 13 residues. The CDR3 protein is CAGSLLGYNEQFF. In DNA, the CDR3 is TGTGCCGGCAGTTTACTCGGGTACAATGAGCAGTTCTTC.

This clonotype was recorded at least ten times. V usage is TRBV7-9 and J usage is TRBJ2-6, with 10 positions matching TRBD1. This CDR3 has 19 residues. Germline V gene lookup returns CDR1 SEHNR and CDR2 FQNEAQ (reference sequence). V gave up 8 bases and J gave up 3 bases; unmatched junction bases: 16. The CDR3 nucleotides read TGTGCCAGCCGGATGAGGTCCGGGACAGGGGTTAGTGGGGCCAACGTCCTGACTTTC. Amino acids: CASRMRSGTGVSGANVLTF.

V and J are TRBV5-1 and TRBJ2-1, with a possible D match to TRBD1 (6 bases). This CDR3 spans 17 amino acids. Germline V lookup: CDR1 SGHRS, CDR2 YFSETQ. V lost 1 base and J lost 9, with 23 bases in between. The CDR3 region has the DNA TGCGCCAGCAGCTTGTACTGGGACATGAACTTGGCTACTGAGCAGTTCTTC. Amino acids: CASSLYWDMNLATEQFF.

V usage is TRBV7-9 and J usage is TRBJ1-2; possibly TRBD1 for D (5 bases). CDR1 and CDR2 (germline): SEHNR, FQNEAQ (reference sequence). V dropped 6 bases and J dropped 2 bases, with 13 bases sitting between them. This CDR3 is 14 amino acids long. CDR3 sequence (DNA): TGTGCCAGCAGACTGACAGATTCCAACTATGGCTACACCTTC. Its translation is CASRLTDSNYGYTF.

Concerning this clonotype itself: Possible read error: a much larger clone is one base away. The J gene is TRBJ2-7, the V gene TRBV15; TRBD2 matches 13 bases. The CDR3 extends over 15 amino acids. Germline loops: CDR1 LNHNV, CDR2 YYDKDF (reference sequence). The CDR3: CAASTGTSGAYEQYF. CDR3 sequence (DNA): TGTGCCGCCAGCACGGGGACTAGCGGGGCATACGAGCAGTACTTC.